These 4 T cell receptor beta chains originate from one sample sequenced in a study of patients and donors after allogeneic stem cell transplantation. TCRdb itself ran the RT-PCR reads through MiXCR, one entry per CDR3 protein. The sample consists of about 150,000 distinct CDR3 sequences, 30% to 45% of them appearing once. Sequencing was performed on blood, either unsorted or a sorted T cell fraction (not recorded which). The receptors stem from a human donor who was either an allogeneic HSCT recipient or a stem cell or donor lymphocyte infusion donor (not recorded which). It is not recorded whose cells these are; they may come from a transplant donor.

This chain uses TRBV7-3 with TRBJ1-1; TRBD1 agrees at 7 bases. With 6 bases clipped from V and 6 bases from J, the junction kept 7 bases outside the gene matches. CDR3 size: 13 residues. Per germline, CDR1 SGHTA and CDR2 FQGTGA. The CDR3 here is CASSRQGRAEAFF. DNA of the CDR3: TGTGCCAGCAGTCGACAGGGAAGGGCTGAAGCTTTCTTT.

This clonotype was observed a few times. The CDR3 nucleotides are TGTGCCAGCAGTGAAGTACAGGGGTGGGGCACTGAAGCTTTCTTT. The encoded protein is CASSEVQGWGTEAFF. V and J are TRBV6-1 and TRBJ1-1, with 7 bases lining up with TRBD1. V was clipped by 1 base and J by 4 bases; unmatched bases: 6. Germline V gene sequence: CDR1 MNHNS, CDR2 SASEGT. This CDR3 has 15 residues.

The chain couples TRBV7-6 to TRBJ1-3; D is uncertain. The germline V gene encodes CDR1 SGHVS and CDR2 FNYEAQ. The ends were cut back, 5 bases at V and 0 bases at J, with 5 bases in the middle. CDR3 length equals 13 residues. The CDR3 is CASSQSSGNTIYF. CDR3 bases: TGTGCCAGCAGCCAGAGCTCTGGAAACACCATATATTTT.

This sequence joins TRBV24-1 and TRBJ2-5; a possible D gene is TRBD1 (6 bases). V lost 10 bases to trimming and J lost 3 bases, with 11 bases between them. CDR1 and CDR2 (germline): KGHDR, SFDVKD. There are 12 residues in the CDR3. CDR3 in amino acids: CATGQTEETQYF. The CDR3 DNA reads TGTGCCACTGGACAGACAGAAGAGACCCAGTACTTC.